The rows below give T cell receptor beta chains drawn from one sample of a study of Graves' ophthalmopathy and Graves' hyperthyroidism. TCRdb used MiXCR to reprocess the multiplex PCR reads, holding one entry per CDR3 protein. The sample lists over 500,000 distinct CDR3 sequences; 22% were seen once. Material: peripheral blood. The receptors stem from a woman under 30 with stable Graves' hyperthyroidism. Some clones in this sample may be carry-over from other donors' samples. Each CDR3 is given with its conserved first and last residue. D genes are given only for firm matches. Where a row states a size, it is once, few, many or the class of an expanded clone; other rows omit it.

d_call clone_size j_call v_call cdr3_aa cdr3_nt
TRBD1 - TRBJ1-2 TRBV6-2/TRBV6-3 CASKTGPYGYTF TGTGCCAGCAAGACAGGGCCCTATGGCTACACCTTC
TRBD1 many TRBJ1-5 TRBV6-1 CASGRGEGNQPQHF TGTGCCAGTGGCAGGGGGGAGGGCAATCAGCCCCAGCATTTT
- - TRBJ1-6 TRBV4-1 CASSQDYPNSPLHF TGCGCCAGCAGCCAAGATTATCCGAATTCACCCCTCCACTTT
- many TRBJ1-6 TRBV20-1 CSAPRQGRSPLHF TGCAGTGCTCCGCGGCAGGGTAGATCACCCCTCCACTTT
TRBD1 many TRBJ1-1 TRBV30 CAWIKPGQGKPEAFF TGTGCCTGGATAAAACCGGGACAGGGTAAGCCTGAAGCTTTCTTT
- - TRBJ1-5 TRBV19 CASGTNVGLQPQHF TGTGCCAGTGGGACGAACGTGGGTTTACAGCCCCAGCATTTT
TRBD1 many TRBJ1-1 TRBV11-1 CASSRDRGRAEAFF TGTGCCAGCAGCCGGGACAGGGGAAGAGCTGAAGCTTTCTTT
- many TRBJ2-2 TRBV28 CASSADLGNTGELFF TGTGCCAGCAGTGCAGACTTAGGGAACACCGGGGAGCTGTTTTTT
- few TRBJ2-7 TRBV12-3/TRBV12-4 CASSPPRNSAAYEQYF TGTGCCAGCAGTCCCCCCCGCAACTCGGCAGCCTACGAGCAGTACTTC
- many TRBJ1-2 TRBV6-5 CASSFTANYGYTF TGTGCCAGCAGTTTTACAGCTAACTATGGCTACACCTTC
TRBD1 many TRBJ1-1 TRBV19 CASMDRVDRFTEAFF TGTGCCAGTATGGACAGGGTCGATCGGTTCACTGAAGCTTTCTTT
- many TRBJ2-2 TRBV7-9 CASSFPGYGDTGELFF TGTGCCAGCAGCTTCCCCGGGTATGGGGACACCGGGGAGCTGTTTTTT
TRBD1 - TRBJ2-7 TRBV2 CASKGQVNSYEQYF TGTGCCAGCAAGGGACAGGTAAACTCCTACGAGCAGTACTTC
- - TRBJ2-7 TRBV12-3/TRBV12-4 CASSLGFAYEQYF TGTGCCAGCAGTCTCGGTTTTGCCTACGAGCAGTACTTC
TRBD1 - TRBJ1-2 TRBV7-2 CASSLAGQGAGYYGYTF TGTGCCAGCAGCTTAGCCGGACAGGGGGCCGGATACTATGGCTACACCTTC
- many TRBJ1-1 TRBV20-1 CSASKWGGTEAFF TGCAGTGCTAGTAAATGGGGTGGCACTGAAGCTTTCTTT
TRBD1 many TRBJ1-5 TRBV10-3 CAISSDRERGQPQHF TGTGCCATCAGCTCCGACAGGGAACGAGGTCAGCCCCAGCATTTT
- many TRBJ2-7 TRBV29-1 CSAAGEGRFIYEQYF TGCAGCGCCGCAGGCGAAGGGCGGTTTATCTACGAGCAGTACTTC
TRBD2 many TRBJ2-7 TRBV6-5 CASIGLVYEQYF TGTGCCAGCATCGGACTAGTCTACGAGCAGTACTTC
- once TRBJ1-5 TRBV11-2 CASTQASYQPQHF TGTGCCAGCACCCAGGCCAGCTATCAGCCCCAGCATTTT
- - TRBJ2-5 TRBV12-3/TRBV12-4 CAWSAGVGETKYF TGTGCCTGGAGCGCCGGGGTAGGAGAGACCAAGTACTTC
- many TRBJ2-5 TRBV20-1 CSALLISQETQYF TGCAGTGCCCTACTGATCTCCCAAGAGACCCAGTACTTC
- - TRBJ2-7 TRBV19 CASSIAGALDEQYF TGTGCCAGTAGTATTGCAGGGGCGTTGGACGAGCAGTACTTC
- few TRBJ1-2 TRBV2 CASTSTVSNYGYTF TGTGCCAGCACAAGTACAGTATCTAACTATGGCTACACCTTC
TRBD1 many TRBJ2-5 TRBV6-7 CASSYSRGQGIETQYF TGTGCCAGCAGTTACTCGAGGGGACAGGGTATTGAGACCCAGTACTTC
- many TRBJ2-2 TRBV19 CASSGVSYTGELFF TGTGCCAGTTCGGGGGTTTCCTACACCGGGGAGCTGTTTTTT
TRBD2 - TRBJ2-7 TRBV27 CASSSTRAGDRYEQYF TGTGCCAGCAGTAGCACGCGGGCGGGAGATCGCTACGAGCAGTACTTC
- many TRBJ1-5 TRBV6-1 CASSPQRGTGYNQPQHF TGTGCCAGCAGTCCACAGCGGGGGACGGGCTACAATCAGCCCCAGCATTTT
- many TRBJ1-6 TRBV28 CATGYAGKTWGSPLHF TGTGCCACCGGCTACGCCGGGAAAACTTGGGGATCACCCCTCCACTTT
- - TRBJ1-2 TRBV28 CASIQSGHSYGYTF TGTGCCAGCATTCAATCGGGACACTCCTATGGCTACACCTTC
TRBD1 many TRBJ2-5 TRBV24-1 CATSDPGQGETQYF TGTGCCACCAGTGACCCCGGACAGGGAGAGACCCAGTACTTC
TRBD1 - TRBJ2-4 TRBV28 CASSADRDLAKNIQYF TGTGCCAGCAGCGCAGACAGGGACCTAGCCAAAAACATTCAGTACTTC
- - TRBJ1-5 TRBV5-1 CASSSHSDQPQHF TGCGCCAGCAGCTCTCATTCGGATCAGCCCCAGCATTTT